This T cell receptor (beta chain) is drawn from a study of blood T cell repertoires in COVID-19. For the study at large: Acute and convalescent COVID-19 specimens originated in the United States, Italy and Spain.

Sequenced by immunoSEQ multiplex PCR; TCRdb stores in-frame clones only, minus some. This table has about 140,000 clones, 65% to 85% appearing once. Per the germline V gene, CDR1 is LNHNV and CDR2 is YYDKDF (reference sequence). J lost 3 bases, V lost 3 bases, and 6 bases had no gene match. The length of the CDR3 is 15 residues. The receptor was isolated from a man aged 25-40 years with COVID-19, enrolled during active disease. The genes are TRBV15 and TRBJ1-1; 8 bases align to TRBD1. The material sequenced was peripheral blood. CDR3 loop: CATSSGTGGYTEAFF. The CDR3 DNA sequence: TGTGCCACCAGCAGTGGGACAGGCGGGTACACTGAAGCTTTCTTT.